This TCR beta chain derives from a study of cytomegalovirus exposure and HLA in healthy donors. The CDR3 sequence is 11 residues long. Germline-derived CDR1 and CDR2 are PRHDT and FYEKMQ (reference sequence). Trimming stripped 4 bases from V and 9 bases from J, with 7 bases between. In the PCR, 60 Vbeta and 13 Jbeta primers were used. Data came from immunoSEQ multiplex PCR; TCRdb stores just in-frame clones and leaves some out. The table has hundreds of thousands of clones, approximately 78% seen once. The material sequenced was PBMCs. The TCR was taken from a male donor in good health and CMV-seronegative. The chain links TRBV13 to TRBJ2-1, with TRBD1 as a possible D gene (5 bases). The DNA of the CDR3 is TGTGCCAGCAGCTACAGGTCTGAGCAGTTCTTC. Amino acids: CASSYRSEQFF. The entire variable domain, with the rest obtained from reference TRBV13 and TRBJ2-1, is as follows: AAGVIQSPRHLIKEKRETATLKCYPIPRHDTVYWYQQGPGQDPQFLISFYEKMQSDKGSIPDRFSAQQFSDYHSELNMSSLELGDSALYFCASSYRSEQFFGPGTRLTVL.